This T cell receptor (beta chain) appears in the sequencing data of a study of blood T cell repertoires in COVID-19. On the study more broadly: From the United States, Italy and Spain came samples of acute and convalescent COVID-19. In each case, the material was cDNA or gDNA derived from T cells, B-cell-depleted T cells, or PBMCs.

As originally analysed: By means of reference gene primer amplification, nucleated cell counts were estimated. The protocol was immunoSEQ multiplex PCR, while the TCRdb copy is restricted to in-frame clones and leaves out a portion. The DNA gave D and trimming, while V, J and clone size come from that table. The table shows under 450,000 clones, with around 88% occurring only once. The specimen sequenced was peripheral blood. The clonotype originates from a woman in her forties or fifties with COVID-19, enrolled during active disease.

CDR3 loop: CASSMGGGGISYNEQFF. CDR3 DNA sequence: TGTGCCAGTAGTATGGGTGGCGGGGGGATCTCCTACAATGAGCAGTTCTTC. This chain connects TRBV19 to TRBJ2-1, with 8 bases lining up with TRBD2. The junction had 7 bases not matched to a gene; V was cut back by 3 bases and J by 0 bases. The germline CDR1 and CDR2 sequences are LNHDA and SQIVND (reference sequence). CDR3 length: 17 amino acids.